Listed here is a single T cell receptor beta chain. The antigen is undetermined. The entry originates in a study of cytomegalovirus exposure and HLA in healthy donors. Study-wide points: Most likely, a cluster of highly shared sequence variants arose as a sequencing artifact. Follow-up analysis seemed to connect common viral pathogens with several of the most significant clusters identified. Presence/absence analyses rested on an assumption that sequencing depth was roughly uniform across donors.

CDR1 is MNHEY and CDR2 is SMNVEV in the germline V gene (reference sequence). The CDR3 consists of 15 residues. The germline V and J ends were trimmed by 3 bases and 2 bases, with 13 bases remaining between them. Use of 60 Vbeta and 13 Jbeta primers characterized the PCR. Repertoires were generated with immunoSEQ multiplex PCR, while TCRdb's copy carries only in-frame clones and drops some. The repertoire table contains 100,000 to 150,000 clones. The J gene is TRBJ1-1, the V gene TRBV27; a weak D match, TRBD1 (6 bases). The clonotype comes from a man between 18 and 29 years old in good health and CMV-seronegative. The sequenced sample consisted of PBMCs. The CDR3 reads CASSFSAGANTEAFF. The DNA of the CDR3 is TGTGCCAGCAGTTTTTCGGCGGGGGCAAACACTGAAGCTTTCTTT.